This T cell receptor (beta chain) appears in the sequencing data of a study of neurological immune-mediated disorders. This CDR3 region has 16 residues. Unmatched junction bases numbered 9, after V lost 3 bases and J lost 2 bases. CDR1 and CDR2 (germline): DFQATT, SNEGSKA (reference sequence). This clonotype was counted many times. TCRdb called the 5' RACE reads again in MiXCR, with one record for every CDR3 protein. The table includes roughly 90,000 distinct CDR3 sequences, roughly 3.5% detected once. The origin of this receptor is a woman aged 50 to 60 with multiple sclerosis. V and J are TRBV20-1 and TRBJ2-3; 9 bases are shared with TRBD2. Input material: PBMCs. The CDR3 DNA reads as TGCAGTGCTAGTGGTTGGCTAGCGGGGACCACAGATACGCAGTATTTT. Translated: CSASGWLAGTTDTQYF.